The sequence of this T cell receptor beta chain was determined in a study of blood T cell repertoires in COVID-19. Study summary: Sample material is recorded as cDNA or gDNA derived from T cells, B-cell-depleted T cells, or PBMCs.

The study counted Cohort 3 donors as recovered given two negative PCRs, clearance, or symptom resolution. V dropped 2 bases and J dropped 0 bases, with 8 bases sitting between them. This CDR3 spans 14 amino acids. Germline-derived CDR1 and CDR2 are GTSNPN and SVGIG (reference sequence). Using immunoSEQ multiplex PCR, the repertoire was profiled, and TCRdb retains in-frame clones only, with some absent. Of roughly 520,000 clones listed, approximately 88% are singletons. This sequence originates from a woman aged 40 to 50 who had recovered from COVID-19. Sequences were obtained from PBMCs or T cells enriched from blood (not recorded which). The rearrangement links TRBV30 to TRBJ2-1; D is unresolved. The CDR3 DNA follows: TGTGCCTGGAGTCCCTCGAGCTCCTACAATGAGCAGTTCTTC. Translating gives CAWSPSSSYNEQFF.